The rows below give T cell receptor beta chains drawn from one sample of a study of T-cell memory formation after mild COVID-19. TCRdb itself ran the 5' RACE reads through MiXCR, one entry per CDR3 protein. The sample has some 300,000 distinct CDR3 sequences; 20% to 25% are singletons. Sequencing used PBMCs or a T cell subset sorted from them (not recorded which). All receptors derive from a man younger than 30 who had mild COVID-19 (a few samples of this study predate the infection). Cell type and time point are not known. Both conserved end residues are part of each CDR3. A D gene is named only where the DNA matches it firmly. The size field is filled for only some rows; it gives once, few, many or a size class.

>many|TRBD1|TRBJ2-1|TRBV7-2
TGTGCCAGCAGCTTAGGGGGCGGGGACAGGGTACCGCAGTTCTTC
CASSLGGGDRVPQFF
>few|-|TRBJ2-7|TRBV11-2
TGTGCCAGCAGAAAGGGGGGATCCTACGAGCAGTACTTC
CASRKGGSYEQYF
>few|TRBD2|TRBJ2-3|TRBV6-4
TGTGCCAGCAGCACCATAGCGGGGGGGACAGATACGCAGTATTTT
CASSTIAGGTDTQYF
>-|TRBD2|TRBJ2-1|TRBV5-6
TGTGCCACCGCGGGAGGGGCAATTGAGCAGTTCTTC
CATAGGAIEQFF
>-|-|TRBJ2-1|TRBV5-4
TGTGCCAGCAGCTTGGGGCAGGATAACAATGAGCAGTTCTTC
CASSLGQDNNEQFF
>-|-|TRBJ1-2|TRBV20-1
TGCAGTGCCCACGCGGAAGGGAACCCCTATGGCTACACCTTC
CSAHAEGNPYGYTF
>few|-|TRBJ1-6|TRBV4-3
TGCGCCAGCAGCCAATGGGGGGATTCACCCCTCCACTTT
CASSQWGDSPLHF
>-|-|TRBJ1-1|TRBV6-2/TRBV6-3
TGTGCCAGCGAACCTGTTTGGGGGCAAACTGAAGCTTTCTTT
CASEPVWGQTEAFF
>-|TRBD1|TRBJ1-1|TRBV5-5
TGTGCCAGCAGCCTGAACAGGGGGCTCGGCACTGAAGCTTTCTTT
CASSLNRGLGTEAFF
>few|-|TRBJ1-1|TRBV5-1
TGCGCCAGCAGTGAACCGGGGCAGACTGAAGCTTTCTTT
CASSEPGQTEAFF
>-|-|TRBJ2-6|TRBV5-1
TGCGCCAGCAGTGGACACTCTGGGGCCAACGTCCTGACTTTC
CASSGHSGANVLTF
>few|-|TRBJ2-1|TRBV7-3
TGTGCCAGCAGCGCAGGTCGGATGGGGGATGAGCAGTTCTTC
CASSAGRMGDEQFF
>-|-|TRBJ1-5|TRBV7-8
TGTGCCAGCAGCTTAGATGGGGCAGGGTCCGGTCAGCCCCAGCATTTT
CASSLDGAGSGQPQHF
>-|-|TRBJ2-7|TRBV29-1
TGCAGCGCCCAGAACCGGGACGGTTCCTACGAGCAGTACTTC
CSAQNRDGSYEQYF
>-|TRBD1|TRBJ1-1|TRBV10-3
TGTGCCATTCGGACAGGGAAGGGGAACACTGAAGCTTTCTTT
CAIRTGKGNTEAFF
>few|TRBD2|TRBJ2-3|TRBV15
TGTGCCACCACTGCTAGGGATGGGACTAGGGGAGATACGCAGTATTTT
CATTARDGTRGDTQYF